The TCR beta chain described here comes from a study of shared clonotypes between healthy human individuals. On the study more broadly: Each donor had three CD4 naive, three CD4 memory, two CD8 naive and one CD8 memory plate.

V was trimmed by 0 bases and J by 7 bases, leaving 12 bases between them. This CDR3 has 14 amino acids. From germline, CDR1 is MNHEY and CDR2 SVGAGI. Execution of the assay was at deep level. Sequencing was performed with immunoSEQ multiplex PCR; in TCRdb, only in-frame clones are kept and a portion is missing. The data hold 2 million or so clones, with 85% to 95% observed a single time. Points on this clone: Its antigen remains unknown.

Study-wide findings and caveats: Clonotype sharing among donors was expected to depend on sequencing depth. The study found 4.5% to 6% of naive CD4 clonotypes shared across several donors.

Naive CD8 populations comprised CD45RO-negative cells positively selected for CCR7, excluding terminally differentiated effector memory CD45RA+ cells. The TCR comes from a man in his late teens or twenties in good health. V is TRBV6-5 and J is TRBJ1-1, with D possibly TRBD1 on 6 matching bases. Sequencing input: naive CD8+ T cells sorted from blood. The DNA for the CDR3 is TGTGCCAGCAGTTACTCCGGAGGGGGGGATGAAGCTTTCTTT. It specifies CASSYSGGGDEAFF.